This entry describes one T cell receptor (beta chain). Its antigen is currently unknown. The sample originates from a study of cytomegalovirus exposure and HLA in healthy donors. As for the study in general: A data release that came early held 75 million to 85 million unique TCRs from HLA-typed donors.

Notes on the study in general: Solely CMV serostatus was available to characterize immune exposure. Associated with cytomegalovirus, according to the listing, were some 180 TCR beta chains.

The PCR used 60 Vbeta and 13 Jbeta primers. Authors' analysis steps: An analysis performed later counted roughly 79 million unique TCR beta chains (roughly 11 million of them shared). The assay was immunoSEQ multiplex PCR, and TCRdb's table has in-frame clones only and misses some. V, J and clone size were drawn from that table, and D and trimming were deduced from the DNA. Of roughly 150,000 clones listed, 79% are singletons. V shed 1 base, J shed 3 bases, and the junction held 6 bases outside the gene matches. Germline loops: CDR1 MNHEY, CDR2 SVGAGI. The CDR3 is made up of 16 amino acids. This receptor was obtained from a man aged 35 to 55 in good health and CMV-seropositive. The chain has TRBV6-5 and TRBJ2-7; 10 bases are shared with TRBD2. The sequencing sample was made of PBMCs. CDR3 nucleotide sequence: TGTGCCAGCAGTTACTGGGGGGCTAGCGGGAGCTACGAGCAGTACTTC. Amino acids: CASSYWGASGSYEQYF.